Shown below are 4 T cell receptor beta chains from a single sample sequenced in a study of cytomegalovirus exposure and HLA in healthy donors. The PCR had 60 Vbeta and 13 Jbeta primers. Measured with immunoSEQ multiplex PCR; TCRdb has only the in-frame clones, and not every one. The data show about 130,000 clones, more than 65% seen once. Sample: PBMCs. The receptors come from a man between 18 and 35 years old in good health and CMV-seropositive.

J is TRBJ1-5 and V is TRBV7-2; 7 nucleotides agree with TRBD1. The germline gives CDR1 SGHTA, CDR2 FQGNSA. The CDR3 has 14 amino acids. The trim removed 2 bases at V and 4 bases at J, leaving 2 bases unmatched. CDR3 nucleotides: TGTGCCAGCAGCTTACAGACAGGGAATCAGCCCCAGCATTTT. It yields the protein CASSLQTGNQPQHF.

This clone turned up a few times. The junction differs from germline at one of its ends, possibly a read error. V gene TRBV6-1 combines with J gene TRBJ1-6; 8 nucleotides line up with TRBD1. CDR3 length equals 16 residues. CDR1 and CDR2 from the germline V gene are MNHNS and SASEGT. CDR3 amino acids: CASSEDRGGFYSPLHF. The CDR3 DNA reads as TGTGCCAGCAGCGAAGACAGGGGAGGTTTTTATTCACCCCTCCACTTT.

V usage is TRBV27 and J usage is TRBJ2-1; 12 bases are shared with TRBD2. The CDR3 consists of 16 residues. CDR1 and CDR2 from the germline V gene are MNHEY and SMNVEV (reference sequence). V was clipped by 5 bases and J by 8 bases; unmatched bases: 10. In DNA, the CDR3 is TGTGCCAGCAGTCCTCACCGACTAGCGGGAGTTTATGAGCAGTTCTTC. Its protein is CASSPHRLAGVYEQFF.

In the case of this clone: This specimen includes other DNA sequences encoding the same CDR3. The DNA of the CDR3 is TGTGCCTGGAGTGTCCAGGGGAGTACTGAAGCTTTCTTT. Encoded protein: CAWSVQGSTEAFF. J is TRBJ1-1 and V is TRBV30; maybe TRBD1 (6 bases). This CDR3 region has 13 residues. Germline assignment: CDR1 GTSNPN and CDR2 SVGIG (reference sequence). V dropped 0 bases and J dropped 5 bases, with 10 bases sitting between them.